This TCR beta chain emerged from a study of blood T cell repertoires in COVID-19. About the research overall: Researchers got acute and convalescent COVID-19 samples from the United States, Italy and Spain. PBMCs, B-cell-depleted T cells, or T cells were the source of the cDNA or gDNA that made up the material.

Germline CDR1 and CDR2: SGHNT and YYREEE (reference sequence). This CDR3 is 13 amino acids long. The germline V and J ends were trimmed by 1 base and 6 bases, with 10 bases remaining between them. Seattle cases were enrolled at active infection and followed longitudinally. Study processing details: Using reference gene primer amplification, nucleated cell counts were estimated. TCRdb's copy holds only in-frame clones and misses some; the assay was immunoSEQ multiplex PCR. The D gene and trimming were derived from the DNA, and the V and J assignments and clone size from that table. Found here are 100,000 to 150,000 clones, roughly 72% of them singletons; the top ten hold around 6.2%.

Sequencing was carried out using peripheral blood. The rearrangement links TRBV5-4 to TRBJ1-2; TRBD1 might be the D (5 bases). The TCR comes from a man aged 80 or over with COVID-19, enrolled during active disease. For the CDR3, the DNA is TGTGCCAGCAGCTTGCTGCAGGGCGATGGCTACACCTTC. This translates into CASSLLQGDGYTF.